This TCR beta chain was identified in a study of blood T cell repertoires in COVID-19 (dated by TCRdb to between 2020 and 2021). Study-level background: The collaborator samples originated in the United States, Italy and Spain and spanned the acute and convalescent phases of COVID-19. The material from the prospective study consisted of cDNA or gDNA derived from T cells, B-cell-depleted T cells, or PBMCs. Deeply sampled blood TCRbeta repertoires from subjects exposed to, actively infected with, or recovered from COVID-19 were included in the dataset. A freely available public database, intended as a resource for researchers studying the immune response to SARS-CoV-2, is where the repertoires were released. Samples were obtained from the ongoing ImmuneRACE study (first 160 participants) and from over 1,000 subjects provided by 6 global collaborators. Sample metadata almost always included a de-identified subject ID, COVID-19 status, age in years and sex. Where available, HLA class I and class II types were obtained from metadata supplied by the sample provider rather than from assay-based typing.

TCRbeta CDR3 regions were amplified from genomic DNA using the immunoSEQ Assay, a bias-controlled multiplex PCR. From the authors' description of their analysis: The number of nucleated cells in each sample was estimated by amplification of reference gene primers within the assay. Sequence reads were collapsed and filtered to measure the absolute abundance of every unique TCRbeta CDR3 rearrangement. For each sample, productive Simpson clonality was calculated as the square root of Simpson's diversity index over productive rearrangements. As stored in TCRdb, this immuneACCESS dataset retains in-frame rearrangements with V and J assigned. A fraction of the clones does not appear; measured against another copy, unresolved V genes explain less than half of the discrepancy, and the remainder lacks a known reason. V, J and clone size derive from that table, while D and trimming were established from the DNA sequence. The sample data list 140,000 or so clones, and roughly 80% of these were observed just once. Of the sample, approximately 3.5% is held by the ten largest clones.

What the authors observed across the whole study: The amount of clinical and demographic metadata varied by source and participant and was provided uncurated.

The germline V gene (reference sequence) supplies CDR1 SEHNR and CDR2 FQNEAQ. V and J are truncated by 1 base and 2 bases respectively, leaving an intervening sequence of 18 bases. Measured from the cysteine to the phenylalanine, the CDR3 is 17 residues long. CDR3 DNA is the only sequence kept; it has 51 bases, read in frame from the first base. A second Seattle source provided samples from volunteer blood donors who had recovered from COVID-19. Collaborating institutions collected whole blood in K2EDTA tubes following their own protocols. For TCRbeta analysis, collaborators shipped samples in one of three forms: frozen whole blood, isolated PBMCs, or DNA extracted from either of those sample types. As for this clone: What this receptor recognizes is not known. No clone much larger than this one lies a single base away; base qualities are absent.

Here the chain combines TRBV7-9 and TRBJ2-7; tentative D gene TRBD1, with 8 bases matching. This receptor was identified in a man in his sixties or seventies who had recovered from COVID-19. Sequenced: peripheral blood. The bases read TGTGCCAGCAGCTTAGGCAGGGGGCGGGAGACTCCCTACGAGCAGTACTTC. It codes for CASSLGRGRETPYEQYF. The reference TRBV7-9 and TRBJ2-7 proteins fill in what lies around the CDR3, so the full variable domain reads DTGVSQNPRHKITKRGQNVTFRCDPISEHNRLYWYRQTLGQGPEFLTYFQNEAQLEKSRLLSDRFSAERPKGSFSTLEIQRTEQGDSAMYLCASSLGRGRETPYEQYFGPGTRLTVT.